The T cell receptor beta chain described here comes from a study of CD8 T cells in Susac syndrome. The authors sequenced TCR beta from blood CD8+ and CD4+ T cells. The multiple sclerosis control group was made up of treatment-naive patients with stable or active relapsing-remitting disease. The authors negatively isolated CD8+ and CD4+ T cells and FACS-enriched TEMRA cells. The CDR3 has 18 residues. CDR1 is SGHVS and CDR2 is FNYEAQ in the germline V gene. After removal of 4 bases from V and 0 bases from J, the junction contained 5 bases not matched to a gene. An amount of RNA that ranged from roughly 0.45 to 1 ug was reverse transcribed with random hexamers. The amplification used immunoSEQ multiplex PCR on TCR beta CDR3; it spanned 54 Vbeta and 13 Jbeta. TCRdb passed the immunoSEQ multiplex PCR reads through MiXCR, listing each CDR3 protein once. The data contain 250,000 to 350,000 distinct CDR3 sequences, 92% of them seen just once; the ten biggest clones take up 0.065%.

The V and J genes are TRBV7-6 and TRBJ2-2, with 13 positions matching TRBD2. The receptor was derived from a human donor with multiple sclerosis. Sequencing was carried out using CD4+ T cells from PBMCs. The chain's CDR3 is CASSSGLAGSSNTGELFF. CDR3 DNA: TGTGCCAGCAGCTCGGGACTAGCGGGGTCATCGAACACCGGGGAGCTGTTTTTT.